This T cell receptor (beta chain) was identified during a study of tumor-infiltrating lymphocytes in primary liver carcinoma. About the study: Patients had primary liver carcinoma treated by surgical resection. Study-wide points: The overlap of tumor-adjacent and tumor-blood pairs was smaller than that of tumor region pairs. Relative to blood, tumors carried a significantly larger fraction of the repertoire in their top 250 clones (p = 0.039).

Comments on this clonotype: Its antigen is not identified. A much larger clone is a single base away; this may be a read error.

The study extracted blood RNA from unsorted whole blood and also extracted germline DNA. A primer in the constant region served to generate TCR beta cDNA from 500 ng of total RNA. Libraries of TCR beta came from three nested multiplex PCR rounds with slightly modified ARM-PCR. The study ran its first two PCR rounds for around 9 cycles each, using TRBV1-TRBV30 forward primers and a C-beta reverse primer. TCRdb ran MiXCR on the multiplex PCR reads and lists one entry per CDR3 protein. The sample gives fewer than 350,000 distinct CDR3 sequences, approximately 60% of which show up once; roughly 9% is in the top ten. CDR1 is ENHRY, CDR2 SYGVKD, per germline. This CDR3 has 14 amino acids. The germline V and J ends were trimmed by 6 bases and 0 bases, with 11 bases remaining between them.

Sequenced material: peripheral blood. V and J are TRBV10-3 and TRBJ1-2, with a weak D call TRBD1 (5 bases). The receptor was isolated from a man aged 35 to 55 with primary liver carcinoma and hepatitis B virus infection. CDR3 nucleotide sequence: TGTGCCATCAGAGGGGCAGATTCTAACTATGGCTACACCTTC. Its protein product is CAIRGADSNYGYTF.